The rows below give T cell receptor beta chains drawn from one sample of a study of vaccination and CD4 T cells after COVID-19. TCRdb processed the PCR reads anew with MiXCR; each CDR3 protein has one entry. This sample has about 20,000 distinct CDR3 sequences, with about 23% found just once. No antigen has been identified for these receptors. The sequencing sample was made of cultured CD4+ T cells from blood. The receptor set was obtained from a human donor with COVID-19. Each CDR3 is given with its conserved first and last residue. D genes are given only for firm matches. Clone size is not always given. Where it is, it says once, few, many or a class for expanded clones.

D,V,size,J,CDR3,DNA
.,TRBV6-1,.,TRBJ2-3,CASSEIGSSRKGTPTDTQYF,TGTGCCAGCAGTGAAATCGGGTCCTCCCGTAAGGGTACCCCCACAGATACGCAGTATTTT
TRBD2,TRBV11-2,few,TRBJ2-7,CASSNTRTTGGSEQYF,TGTGCCAGCAGTAACACGCGCACCACGGGGGGAAGCGAGCAGTACTTC
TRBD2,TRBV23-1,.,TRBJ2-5,CASSTKAGPKETQYF,TGCGCCAGCAGTACTAAAGCGGGGCCCAAAGAGACCCAGTACTTC
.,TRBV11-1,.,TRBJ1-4,CASSSRVSGGKLFF,TGTGCCAGCAGCTCTCGAGTGAGTGGTGGAAAACTGTTTTTT
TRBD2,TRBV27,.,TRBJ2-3,CASSPRRLAGGPGDTQYF,TGTGCCAGCAGCCCCCGACGCCTAGCGGGGGGGCCAGGGGATACGCAGTATTTT
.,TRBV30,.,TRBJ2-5,CAWRPGLQETQYF,TGTGCCTGGAGGCCGGGACTTCAAGAGACCCAGTACTTC
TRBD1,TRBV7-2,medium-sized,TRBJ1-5,CASSLSGTGVGTTQPQHF,TGTGCCAGCAGCCTTTCCGGGACAGGGGTTGGTACTACTCAGCCCCAGCATTTT
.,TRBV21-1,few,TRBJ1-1,CASSEKLQGANTEAFF,TGTGCCAGCAGCGAAAAACTACAGGGTGCGAACACTGAAGCTTTCTTT
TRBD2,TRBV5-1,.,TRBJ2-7,CASSSAGTNAYEQYF,TGCGCCAGCAGCTCAGCGGGGACCAATGCCTACGAGCAGTACTTC
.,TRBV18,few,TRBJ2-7,CASSSGLRGEQYF,TGTGCCAGCTCAAGCGGGCTACGGGGCGAGCAGTACTTC
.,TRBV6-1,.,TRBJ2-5,CASWRTARQETQYF,TGTGCCAGCTGGCGGACAGCTCGGCAAGAGACCCAGTACTTC
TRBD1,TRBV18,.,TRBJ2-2,CASSPTGTNTGELFF,TGTGCCAGCTCCCCGACAGGGACGAACACCGGGGAGCTGTTTTTT
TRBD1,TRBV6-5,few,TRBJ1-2,CASSYSAGARGHNGYTF,TGTGCCAGCAGTTACTCGGCAGGGGCCAGGGGGCACAATGGCTACACCTTC
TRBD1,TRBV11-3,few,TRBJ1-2,CASSLQGADYGYTF,TGTGCCAGCAGCCTACAGGGGGCCGACTATGGCTACACCTTC
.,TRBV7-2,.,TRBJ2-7,CASRQAGTLEQYF,TGTGCCAGCAGGCAGGCCGGGACCCTCGAGCAGTACTTC
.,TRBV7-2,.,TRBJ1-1,CASSILRGWNTEAFF,TGTGCCAGCAGCATCCTCAGGGGTTGGAACACTGAAGCTTTCTTT
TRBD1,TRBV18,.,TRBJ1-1,CASSPGQGTEAFF,TGTGCCAGCTCACCGGGACAGGGAACTGAAGCTTTCTTT
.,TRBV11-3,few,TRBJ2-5,CASSLDRHRETQYF,TGTGCCAGCAGCTTAGATAGGCACCGAGAGACCCAGTACTTC
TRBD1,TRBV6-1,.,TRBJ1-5,CASSRTGGQQPQHF,TGTGCCAGCAGTAGGACAGGGGGGCAGCAGCCCCAGCATTTT
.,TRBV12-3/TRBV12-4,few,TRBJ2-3,CASSPAGPTDTQYF,TGTGCCAGCAGCCCTGCGGGGCCCACGGATACGCAGTATTTT
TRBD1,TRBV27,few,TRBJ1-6,CASSLGPGGHNSPLHF,TGTGCCAGCAGTTTAGGTCCAGGGGGCCATAATTCACCCCTCCACTTT
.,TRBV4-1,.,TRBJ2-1,CASSQDEGGEQFF,TGCGCCAGCAGCCAAGATGAGGGGGGCGAGCAGTTCTTC
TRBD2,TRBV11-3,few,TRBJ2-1,CASSFGGAANEQFF,TGTGCCAGCAGCTTCGGGGGGGCAGCCAATGAGCAGTTCTTC
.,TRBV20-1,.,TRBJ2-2,CSLRTGRAGELFF,TGCAGCTTAAGGACAGGGAGGGCCGGGGAGCTGTTTTTT
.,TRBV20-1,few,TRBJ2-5,CSARDIVGQETQYF,TGCAGTGCTAGAGATATAGTAGGACAAGAGACCCAGTACTTC
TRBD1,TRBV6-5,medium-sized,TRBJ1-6,CASSYSTGQGSSSYNSPLHF,TGTGCCAGCAGTTACTCAACGGGACAGGGGTCCTCCTCCTATAATTCACCCCTCCACTTT
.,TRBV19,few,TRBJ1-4,CASSLRQSTEKLFF,TGTGCCAGTAGTCTCAGACAGAGCACCGAAAAACTGTTTTTT
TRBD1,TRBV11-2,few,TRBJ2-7,CASSWGTVSYEQYF,TGTGCCAGCAGCTGGGGGACAGTTTCCTACGAGCAGTACTTC
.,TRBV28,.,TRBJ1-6,CASSPDGRSPLHF,TGTGCCAGCAGCCCTGACGGGAGGTCACCCCTCCACTTT
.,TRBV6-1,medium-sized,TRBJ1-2,CASSDQGRNYGYTF,TGTGCCAGCAGTGACCAGGGGCGGAACTATGGCTACACCTTC
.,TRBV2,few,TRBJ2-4,CASNGVFENIQYF,TGTGCCAGCAATGGGGTCTTCGAAAACATTCAGTACTTC
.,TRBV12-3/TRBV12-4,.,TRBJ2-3,CASRLRFDTQYF,TGTGCCAGCAGGCTGAGGTTCGATACGCAGTATTTT
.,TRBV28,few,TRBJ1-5,CASSFYRESNQPQHF,TGTGCCAGCAGTTTTTACAGGGAAAGCAATCAGCCCCAGCATTTT
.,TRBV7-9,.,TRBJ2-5,CASSKGVGFQETQYF,TGTGCCAGCAGCAAGGGCGTGGGTTTCCAAGAGACCCAGTACTTC
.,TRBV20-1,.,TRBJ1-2,CSAAITGDNYGYTF,TGCAGTGCTGCAATTACCGGCGATAACTATGGCTACACCTTC
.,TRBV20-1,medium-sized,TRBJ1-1,CSARTGRSNTEAFF,TGCAGTGCTAGGACCGGACGGTCGAACACTGAAGCTTTCTTT
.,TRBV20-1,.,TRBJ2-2,CSAVKGGRRTGELFF,TGCAGTGCTGTCAAGGGGGGACGTCGCACCGGGGAGCTGTTTTTT
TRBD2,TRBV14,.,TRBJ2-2,CASSQDSRLAGYTGELFF,TGTGCCAGCAGCCAAGATTCGAGACTAGCGGGGTACACCGGGGAGCTGTTTTTT
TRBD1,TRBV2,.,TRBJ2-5,CASGSDRVGTQYF,TGTGCCAGCGGTAGTGACAGGGTGGGGACCCAGTACTTC
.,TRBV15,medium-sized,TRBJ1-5,CATSRIGGADQPQHF,TGTGCCACCAGCAGAATCGGGGGGGCAGATCAGCCCCAGCATTTT
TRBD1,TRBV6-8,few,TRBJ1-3,CASRGDSPGNTIYF,TGTGCCAGCAGGGGGGACAGTCCTGGAAACACCATATATTTT
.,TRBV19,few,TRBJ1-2,CASSIRAEAYGYTF,TGTGCCAGTAGTATCAGGGCAGAAGCATATGGCTACACCTTC
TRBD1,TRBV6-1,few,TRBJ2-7,CASRLGQTIYEQYF,TGTGCCAGCAGGTTGGGACAGACTATCTACGAGCAGTACTTC
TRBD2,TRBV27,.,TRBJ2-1,CASSLLSSGGADEQFF,TGTGCCAGCAGTTTATTGTCTAGCGGGGGGGCCGATGAGCAGTTCTTC
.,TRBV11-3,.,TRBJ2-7,CASSLEREQYF,TGTGCCAGCAGCTTAGAGCGCGAGCAGTACTTC
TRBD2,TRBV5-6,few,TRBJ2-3,CASRKDPPGRGGQVAQYF,TGTGCCAGCAGAAAGGACCCTCCCGGGCGGGGGGGCCAGGTTGCGCAGTATTTT
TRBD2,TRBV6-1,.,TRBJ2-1,CASSEFQRGASYNEQFF,TGTGCCAGCAGTGAATTTCAGCGGGGGGCTTCCTACAATGAGCAGTTCTTC
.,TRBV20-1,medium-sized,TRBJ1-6,CSARDPASSYNSPLHF,TGCAGTGCTAGGGACCCCGCGAGCTCCTATAATTCACCCCTCCACTTT
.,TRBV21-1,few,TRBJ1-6,CASSKGDRRAPRGDGSPLHF,TGTGCCAGCAGCAAAGGGGACAGGCGCGCGCCACGCGGGGATGGTTCACCCCTCCACTTT
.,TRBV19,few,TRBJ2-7,CASSDDRSAYEQYF,TGTGCCAGTAGTGACGACAGGTCAGCCTACGAGCAGTACTTC
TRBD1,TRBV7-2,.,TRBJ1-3,CASSPRDRSIGNTIYF,TGTGCCAGCAGCCCCCGGGACAGGTCTATTGGAAACACCATATATTTT
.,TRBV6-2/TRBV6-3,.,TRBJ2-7,CASSLWSHEQYF,TGTGCCAGCAGTCTTTGGAGCCACGAGCAGTACTTC
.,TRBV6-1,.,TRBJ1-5,CASMLDSNQPQHF,TGTGCCAGCATGTTGGACAGCAATCAGCCCCAGCATTTT
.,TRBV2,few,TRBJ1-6,CASTEGGATYNSPLHF,TGTGCCAGCACCGAGGGCGGAGCTACTTATAATTCACCCCTCCACTTT